This T cell receptor (beta chain) was captured by sequencing in a study of cytomegalovirus exposure and HLA in healthy donors. Study information: The early release's HLA-typed donors yielded about 85 million unique TCRs.

This clone was counted between two and nine times. The CDR3 loop spans 12 amino acids. The V end was cut by 3 bases, the J end by 6 bases, with 8 bases between. The V gene's germline CDR1 is MDHEN and CDR2 SYDVKM. Vbeta (60) and Jbeta (13) primers were used in the PCR. Some clones are missing from TCRdb's copy, which holds only in-frame ones; the method was immunoSEQ multiplex PCR. The sample carries 55,000 to 80,000 clones, 75% recorded once. This sequence was found in a woman younger than 45 in good health and CMV-seropositive. The sample was PBMCs. The rearrangement links TRBV28 to TRBJ1-2; weak D call: TRBD1 (5 bases). CDR3 sequence: CASSFRGNGYTF. For the CDR3, the DNA is TGTGCCAGCAGTTTTAGGGGAAATGGCTACACCTTC.